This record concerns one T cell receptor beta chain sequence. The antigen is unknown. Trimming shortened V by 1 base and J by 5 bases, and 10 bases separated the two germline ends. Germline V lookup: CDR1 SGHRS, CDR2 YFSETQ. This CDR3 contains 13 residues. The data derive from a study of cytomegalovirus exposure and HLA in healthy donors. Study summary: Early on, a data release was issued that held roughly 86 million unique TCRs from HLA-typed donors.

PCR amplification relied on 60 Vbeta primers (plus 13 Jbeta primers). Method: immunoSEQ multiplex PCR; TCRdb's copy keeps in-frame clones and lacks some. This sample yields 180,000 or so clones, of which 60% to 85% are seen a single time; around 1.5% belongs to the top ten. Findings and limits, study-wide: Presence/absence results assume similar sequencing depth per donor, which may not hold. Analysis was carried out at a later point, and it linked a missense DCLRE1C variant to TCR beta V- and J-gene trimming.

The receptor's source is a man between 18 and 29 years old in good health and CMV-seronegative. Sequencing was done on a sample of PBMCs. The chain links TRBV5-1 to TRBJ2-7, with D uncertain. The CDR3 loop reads CASSLPRNDEQYF. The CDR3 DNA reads TGCGCCAGCAGCTTGCCCAGGAATGACGAGCAGTACTTC.